The rows below give T cell receptor beta chains drawn from one sample of a study of CD8+CD57+ T cells in acquired aplastic anemia. TCRdb reprocessed the reads via MiXCR and lists one record per CDR3 protein. The sample includes approximately 180,000 distinct CDR3 sequences, more than 60% of them seen just once. The sequencing sample was made of sorted CD4+, CD8+, or CD8+CD57+ T cells (not recorded which) from PBMCs. The receptors come from a human donor with aplastic anemia. Both conserved end residues are part of each CDR3. The D gene is left open where the match is weak. A clone size is listed for some rows: how often the clone was seen (once, few, many), or a class if it is expanded.

CASSISSF | TGTGCCAGTAGTATTTCGTCGTTT | NA | TRBJ1-3 | 8 | TRBV19 | NA
CASSLAAGGGLDAFF | TGTGCCAGCAGCTTAGCGGCAGGGGGGGGACTAGACGCTTTCTTT | NA | TRBJ1-1 | 15 | TRBV7-2 | TRBD1
CASSSTGQYEQYF | TGTGCCAGCAGCTCCACGGGACAGTACGAGCAGTACTTC | NA | TRBJ2-7 | 13 | TRBV12-3/TRBV12-4 | TRBD1
CASSFAGYAYEQYF | TGTGCCAGCAGTTTTGCCGGGTATGCCTACGAGCAGTACTTC | NA | TRBJ2-7 | 14 | TRBV12-3/TRBV12-4 | NA
CASSLAGLLYGYTF | TGTGCCAGCAGCTTAGCGGGACTGCTCTATGGCTACACCTTC | many | TRBJ1-2 | 14 | TRBV7-9 | NA
CASSYLLPDTEAFF | TGTGCCAGCAGTTACCTTCTCCCCGATACTGAAGCTTTCTTT | many | TRBJ1-1 | 14 | TRBV6-6 | NA
CASSRTSGASYEQYF | TGTGCCAGCTCACGGACTAGCGGGGCTTCCTACGAGCAGTACTTC | NA | TRBJ2-7 | 15 | TRBV4-2 | TRBD2
CASSAQVGGQPTEAFF | TGCGCCAGCAGCGCCCAGGTAGGAGGTCAGCCCACTGAAGCTTTCTTC | NA | TRBJ1-1 | 16 | TRBV10-1 | NA
CASSLPPGTGVKETQYF | TGTGCCAGCAGCTTACCCCCGGGGACAGGGGTTAAGGAGACCCAGTACTTC | NA | TRBJ2-5 | 17 | TRBV7-6 | TRBD1
CASSLRDFYEQYF | TGTGCCAGCAGCTTACGCGATTTCTACGAGCAGTACTTC | once | TRBJ2-7 | 13 | TRBV7-9 | NA
CASSLEGGEQYF | TGTGCCAGCAGCTTGGAAGGGGGCGAGCAGTACTTC | many | TRBJ2-7 | 12 | TRBV7-9 | NA
CASSEIGGNQPQHF | TGTGCCAGCAGTGAAATAGGAGGGAATCAGCCCCAGCATTTT | many | TRBJ1-5 | 14 | TRBV6-1 | NA
CATAGTEAYEQYF | TGTGCCACCGCGGGCACAGAAGCCTACGAGCAGTACTTC | NA | TRBJ2-7 | 13 | TRBV7-2 | NA
CASSWTILGTQYF | TGTGCCAGCAGCTGGACAATTTTGGGTACGCAGTATTTT | few | TRBJ2-3 | 13 | TRBV5-4 | NA
CSARHTSNQPQHF | TGCAGTGCTAGGCACACAAGCAATCAGCCCCAGCATTTT | NA | TRBJ1-5 | 13 | TRBV20-1 | NA
CASSLGSSGSYSEQFF | TGCGCCAGCAGCTTGGGGTCTAGCGGGAGCTATAGTGAGCAGTTCTTC | NA | TRBJ2-1 | 16 | TRBV5-1 | TRBD2
CAISESAGPQETQYF | TGTGCCATCAGTGAGTCGGCAGGGCCGCAAGAGACCCAGTACTTC | many | TRBJ2-5 | 15 | TRBV10-3 | NA
CASSLYKKDTQYF | TGCGCCAGCAGCCTCTACAAAAAAGATACGCAGTATTTT | once | TRBJ2-3 | 13 | TRBV4-1 | NA
CASSQPDGNSPLHF | TGCGCCAGCAGCCAACCGGACGGTAATTCACCCCTCCACTTT | many | TRBJ1-6 | 14 | TRBV4-1 | NA
CASSQGGLQETQYF | TGTGCCAGCAGCCAGGGGGGATTACAAGAGACCCAGTACTTC | NA | TRBJ2-5 | 14 | TRBV7-3 | NA
CATSSGSYEQYF | TGTGCCACCAGTAGTGGATCCTACGAGCAGTACTTC | NA | TRBJ2-7 | 12 | TRBV24-1 | NA
CASSHPRGWNTEAFF | TGTGCCAGCAGCCACCCCAGGGGTTGGAACACTGAAGCTTTCTTT | NA | TRBJ1-1 | 15 | TRBV4-2 | NA
CASSLYGYRKANYGYTF | TGCGCCAGCAGCTTATACGGGTACAGAAAAGCTAACTATGGCTACACCTTC | NA | TRBJ1-2 | 17 | TRBV5-1 | NA
CASSSGEVGELFF | TGTGCCAGCAGTTCCGGGGAGGTCGGGGAGCTGTTTTTT | many | TRBJ2-2 | 13 | TRBV6-1 | NA
CSAKKEGSVNQPQHF | TGCAGTGCTAAAAAGGAGGGGTCAGTTAATCAGCCCCAGCATTTT | NA | TRBJ1-5 | 15 | TRBV20-1 | NA
CASSSTFGRGNTEAFF | TGTGCCAGCAGTTCCACCTTCGGACGCGGGAACACTGAAGCTTTCTTT | NA | TRBJ1-1 | 16 | TRBV2 | NA
CASSLQRRQGNGNEQFF | TGTGCCAGCAGCCTCCAAAGGAGACAGGGGAATGGAAATGAGCAGTTCTTC | few | TRBJ2-1 | 17 | TRBV7-6 | TRBD1
CSARPSRGGSYEQYF | TGCAGTGCTAGACCCTCGCGGGGGGGCTCCTACGAGCAGTACTTC | once | TRBJ2-7 | 15 | TRBV20-1 | TRBD2
CASGTSGPGEQYF | TGCGCCAGCGGGACTAGCGGGCCGGGGGAGCAGTACTTC | few | TRBJ2-7 | 13 | TRBV5-1 | TRBD2
CASSLIGGQLYEQYF | TGTGCCAGCAGCTTGATAGGGGGACAGCTCTACGAGCAGTACTTC | NA | TRBJ2-7 | 15 | TRBV11-3 | TRBD1
CAHSVGVANEAFF | TGTGCCCACTCCGTGGGGGTTGCCAATGAAGCTTTCTTT | NA | TRBJ1-1 | 13 | TRBV30 | NA
CSARVGPYYEQYF | TGCAGTGCTAGAGTGGGACCCTACTACGAGCAGTACTTC | many | TRBJ2-7 | 13 | TRBV20-1 | NA
CASSLGGQGVGTQYF | TGTGCCAGCAGCTTAGGGGGACAGGGGGTCGGGACCCAGTACTTC | NA | TRBJ2-5 | 15 | TRBV7-6 | TRBD1
CASSDYVQGSNQPQHF | TGTGCCAGCAGCGATTACGTCCAGGGCAGCAATCAGCCCCAGCATTTT | many | TRBJ1-5 | 16 | TRBV9 | NA
CASSPQKGQGLYEQYF | TGTGCCAGCAGTCCACAAAAGGGACAGGGCCTCTACGAGCAGTACTTC | NA | TRBJ2-7 | 16 | TRBV2 | TRBD1
CSARDTDSDSPLHF | TGCAGTGCTAGAGATACGGATAGTGATTCACCCCTCCACTTT | NA | TRBJ1-6 | 14 | TRBV20-1 | NA
CASSSRDIPTDTQYF | TGCGCCAGCAGCTCCCGGGACATTCCCACAGATACGCAGTATTTT | NA | TRBJ2-3 | 15 | TRBV5-1 | NA
CASSEGTDNSPLHF | TGTGCCAGCAGTGAGGGGACAGATAATTCACCCCTCCACTTT | many | TRBJ1-6 | 14 | TRBV6-4 | TRBD1
CATSDITSGGHNEQFF | TGTGCCACCAGTGATATTACTAGCGGGGGCCACAATGAGCAGTTCTTC | NA | TRBJ2-1 | 16 | TRBV24-1 | TRBD2
CATKGGYNEQFF | TGTGCCACCAAGGGGGGGTACAATGAGCAGTTCTTC | few | TRBJ2-1 | 12 | TRBV24-1 | NA
CASSFAEDRFAYEQYF | TGTGCCAGCAGCTTTGCCGAAGACAGGTTTGCCTACGAGCAGTACTTC | NA | TRBJ2-7 | 16 | TRBV7-6 | NA
CASSLTNTGELFF | TGTGCCAGTAGTCTAACCAACACCGGGGAGCTGTTTTTT | few | TRBJ2-2 | 13 | TRBV19 | NA
CASSFRDSTDTQYF | TGTGCCAGCAGCTTCAGGGACAGCACAGATACGCAGTATTTT | NA | TRBJ2-3 | 14 | TRBV13 | NA
CSVPGSGGKTQYF | TGCAGCGTTCCCGGGAGTGGGGGGAAGACCCAGTACTTC | NA | TRBJ2-5 | 13 | TRBV29-1 | NA
CSVEDRDRGPYEQYF | TGCAGCGTTGAAGATCGGGACAGGGGCCCCTACGAGCAGTACTTC | NA | TRBJ2-7 | 15 | TRBV29-1 | TRBD1
CASSNRQGPYNEQYF | TGCGCCAGCAGCAACCGACAGGGCCCGTACAATGAGCAGTATTTT | NA | TRBJ2-3 | 15 | TRBV5-1 | TRBD1
CASSKDRYDGYTF | TGTGCCAGTAGTAAGGACAGGTATGATGGCTACACCTTC | few | TRBJ1-2 | 13 | TRBV19 | TRBD1
CASRGTGPLYEQYF | TGTGCCAGCAGGGGGACAGGGCCTCTCTACGAGCAGTACTTC | NA | TRBJ2-7 | 14 | TRBV2 | TRBD1
CASSFGTGGTGELFF | TGTGCCAGCAGTTTTGGGACGGGGGGCACCGGGGAGCTGTTTTTT | few | TRBJ2-2 | 15 | TRBV6-9 | TRBD2
CASSMGGGQPQHF | TGTGCCAGTAGTATGGGGGGAGGGCAGCCCCAGCATTTT | NA | TRBJ1-5 | 13 | TRBV19 | NA